These T cell receptor beta chains were read from a single sample in a study of response to subunit inactivated influenza vaccine. Each CDR3 protein is one row after TCRdb ran MiXCR on the RT-PCR reads. This table has roughly 620,000 distinct CDR3 sequences, over 9% appearing once. Separately, the same data were catalogued under a study of T cells expressing NK-cell markers.

The specimen was PBMCs from blood, collected on the day of vaccination. These receptors were collected from a man aged 50 to 59 who received an inactivated influenza vaccine. Each CDR3 is given with its conserved first and last residue. D genes are given only for firm matches. The size entry is marked missing in some rows and otherwise reads once, few, many or a size class.

j_gene | v_gene | abundance | d_gene | CDR3aa | CDR3nt
TRBJ2-5 | TRBV5-1 | NA | NA | CASSLTPLPGARGETQYF | TGCGCCAGCAGCTTGACACCCCTCCCAGGGGCGCGGGGAGAGACCCAGTACTTC
TRBJ1-5 | TRBV7-8 | many | NA | CASSQATEFSNQPQHF | TGTGCCAGCAGCCAAGCGACAGAATTTAGCAATCAGCCCCAGCATTTT
TRBJ2-4 | TRBV7-6 | few | TRBD1 | CASSLGETGTGGKNIQYF | TGTGCCAGCAGCTTAGGAGAGACCGGGACAGGGGGCAAAAACATTCAGTACTTC
TRBJ2-1 | TRBV12-3/TRBV12-4 | few | TRBD1 | CASSFPDRVDEQFF | TGTGCCAGCAGTTTCCCGGACAGGGTCGATGAGCAGTTCTTC
TRBJ2-5 | TRBV12-3/TRBV12-4 | NA | NA | CASSYHRGGLETQYF | TGTGCCAGCAGTTACCACAGGGGGGGCCTTGAGACCCAGTACTTC
TRBJ2-1 | TRBV7-9 | NA | TRBD2 | CASTHGTSGPNEQFF | TGTGCCAGCACCCACGGGACTAGCGGGCCCAATGAGCAGTTCTTC
TRBJ2-5 | TRBV6-6 | NA | NA | CASSDRGGTQYF | TGTGCCAGCAGTGACCGGGGCGGGACCCAGTACTTC
TRBJ2-5 | TRBV12-3/TRBV12-4 | NA | NA | CASSFSPGKETQYF | TGTGCCAGCAGTTTTAGTCCCGGAAAGGAGACCCAGTACTTC
TRBJ2-7 | TRBV6-1 | few | NA | CASSDPRLVYEQYF | TGTGCCAGCAGTGACCCACGACTAGTCTACGAGCAGTACTTC
TRBJ2-1 | TRBV28 | few | NA | CASSPQGGANYNEQFF | TGTGCCAGCAGCCCCCAGGGTGGGGCAAATTACAATGAGCAGTTCTTC